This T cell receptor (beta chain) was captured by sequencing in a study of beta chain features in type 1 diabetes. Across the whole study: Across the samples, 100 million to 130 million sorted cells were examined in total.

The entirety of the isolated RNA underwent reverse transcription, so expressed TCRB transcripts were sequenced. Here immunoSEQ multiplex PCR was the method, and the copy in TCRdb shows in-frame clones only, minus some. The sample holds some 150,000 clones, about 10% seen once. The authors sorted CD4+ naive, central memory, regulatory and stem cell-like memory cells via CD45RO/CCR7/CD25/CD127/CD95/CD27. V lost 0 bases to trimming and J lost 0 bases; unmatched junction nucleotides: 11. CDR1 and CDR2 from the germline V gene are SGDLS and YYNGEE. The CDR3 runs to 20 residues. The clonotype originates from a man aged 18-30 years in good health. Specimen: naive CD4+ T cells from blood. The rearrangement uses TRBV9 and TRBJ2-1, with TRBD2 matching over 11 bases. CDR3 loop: CASSVATSGGRPSSYNEQFF. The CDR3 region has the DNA TGTGCCAGCAGCGTAGCCACTAGCGGGGGCCGACCGAGCTCCTACAATGAGCAGTTCTTC. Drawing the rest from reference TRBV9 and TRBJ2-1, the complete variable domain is DSGVTQTPKHLITATGQRVTLRCSPRSGDLSVYWYQQSLDQGLQFLIQYYNGEERAKGNILERFSAQQFPDLHSELNLSSLELGDSALYFCASSVATSGGRPSSYNEQFFGPGTRLTVL.